These T cell receptor beta chains were read from a single sample in a study of OX40 agonist ivuxolimab in advanced cancers. The protocol was immunoSEQ multiplex PCR, while the TCRdb copy is restricted to in-frame clones and leaves out a portion. The table has more than 30,000 clones, more than 70% seen once. The sequenced sample was CD4+ or CD8+ T cells sorted from blood, obtained in a trial of the OX40 agonist ivuxolimab. These receptor sequences come from an adult with an advanced solid tumor such as melanoma, head and neck, liver or kidney cancer. Each CDR3 is given without its conserved first and last residue.

CDR3,V,J
ASTRIGQQYNSPLH,TRBV5-1,TRBJ1-6
ASFGKSYEQY,TRBV28,TRBJ2-7
ASSLADRKTQY,TRBV7-2,TRBJ2-5
AISETGGDTQY,TRBV10-3,TRBJ2-3
ASSHPQGREIRALH,TRBV4-2,TRBJ1-6
ASGLAASYEQY,TRBV30,TRBJ2-7
ASSNAGGRNQPQH,TRBV19,TRBJ1-5
ASSLEEVSYEQY,TRBV7-8,TRBJ2-7
AGGDRPNQPQH,TRBV6-1,TRBJ1-5
ASSLSGGRDEQY,TRBV7-9,TRBJ2-7
ASSPSQRPYGYT,TRBV7-2,TRBJ1-2
ASSYSRLVGTEAF,TRBV6-5,TRBJ1-1
ASSPPLAGTDTQY,TRBV18,TRBJ2-3
ASSPGQGGREQF,TRBV4-1,TRBJ2-1
SVGTASSGANVLT,TRBV29-1,TRBJ2-6
ASSLDMFSGNTIY,TRBV11-2,TRBJ1-3
ASSFGTGGALETQY,TRBV5-1,TRBJ2-5
ASRTQGPTNEKLF,TRBV28,TRBJ1-4
ASSFPLGQGSEAF,TRBV5-4,TRBJ1-1
ASSPTGGAGNTIY,TRBV5-1,TRBJ1-3
ASSSDRSTGTQY,TRBV6-1,TRBJ2-3
ASSLAPLAGGQEQY,TRBV5-4,TRBJ2-7
ASSRTANTGELF,TRBV7-2,TRBJ2-2
ASSRGLGGGLDTDTQY,TRBV5-4,TRBJ2-3